This T cell receptor beta chain is from a study of T cell responses to AZD1222 COVID-19 vaccine. Study context: Pooled together were second doses at about 4 or about 12 weeks.

Study-level points and caveats: Distributed over spike, vaccine-associated CD4 TCRs predominated at 160-218 and 743-854. Reports indicate that nearly half of spike-specific TCRs are directed at unmutated variant regions.

Details on this clone: Its antigen is unidentified.

CDR3 length: 14 residues. In germline, CDR1 is MDHEN, CDR2 SYDVKM. Between the trimmed V and J ends, which lost 2 bases and 0 bases, there was a span of 8 bases. Here immunoSEQ multiplex PCR was the method, and the copy in TCRdb shows in-frame clones only, minus some. The sample lists about 86,000 clones; around four fifths were seen once. Here the sequenced sample was peripheral blood, taken on day 0 of AZD1222 vaccination. The receptor comes from an adult in good health. This rearrangement joins TRBV28 to TRBJ2-7, with a weak D call TRBD2 (6 bases). CDR3 bases: TGTGCCAGCAGTTTACTAGCGACCTCCTACGAGCAGTACTTC. It encodes CASSLLATSYEQYF.